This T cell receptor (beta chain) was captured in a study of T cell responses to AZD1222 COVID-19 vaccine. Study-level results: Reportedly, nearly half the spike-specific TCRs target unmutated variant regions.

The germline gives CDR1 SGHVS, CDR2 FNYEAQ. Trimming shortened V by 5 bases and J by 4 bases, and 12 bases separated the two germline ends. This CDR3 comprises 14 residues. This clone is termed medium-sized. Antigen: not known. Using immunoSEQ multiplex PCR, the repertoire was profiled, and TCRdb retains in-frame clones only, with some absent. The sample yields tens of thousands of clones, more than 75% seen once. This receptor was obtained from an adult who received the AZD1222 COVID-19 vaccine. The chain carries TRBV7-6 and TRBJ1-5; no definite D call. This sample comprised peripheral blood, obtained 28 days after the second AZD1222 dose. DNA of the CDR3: TGTGCCAGCAGCCGACTAGGATGGAATCAGCCCCAGCATTTT. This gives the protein CASSRLGWNQPQHF.